Below, one T cell receptor (beta chain) is given with its context. Antigen unknown. The data derive from a study of Ad26.COV2.S vaccination and SARS-CoV-2 variants. Study information: Donor was assigned to the Ad26.COV2.S arm of trial COV1001.

This sample's treatment: roughly 19 received Ad26.COV2.S at low or high dose, single or two shots; 5 received placebo; per-sample allocation not given. It was on day 63 after the first vaccine or placebo injection that samples were taken. What was given as vaccine was an Ad26 vector encoding Wuhan-strain SARS-CoV-2 spike. The germline V gene encodes CDR1 LGHNA and CDR2 YSLEER. V lost 6 bases, J lost 4 bases, and 1 base stayed unmatched. There are 13 residues in the CDR3. Overall study findings and caveats: It is possible that the TCR breadth and depth analyses underestimated the total T cell responses.

The data were produced by immunoSEQ multiplex PCR, yet TCRdb's version contains in-frame clones alone and is incomplete. The sample holds around 310,000 clones, approximately 87% seen once. This TCR derives from a person between 18 and 65 years old who received the Ad26.COV2.S COVID-19 vaccine or a placebo. The starting material was peripheral blood, obtained in a trial of Ad26.COV2.S vaccine versus placebo. The genes are TRBV4-3 and TRBJ1-1; TRBD1 matches 11 bases. CDR3 residues: CASRGQGGTEAFF. The DNA for the CDR3 is TGCGCCAGCAGGGGACAGGGGGGCACTGAAGCTTTCTTT.